This T cell receptor beta chain was captured by sequencing in a study of regulatory T cells in long-lasting Graves disease. Study as a whole: Persistence in Graves' disease required over 5 years of antithyroid drugs plus positive TSH receptor antibodies. Study-wide results and caveats: The work looked only at peripheral blood and did not look at thyroid tissue. The study found TRBV28, TRBJ1-2 and TRBJ2-5 favored in persistent disease.

Trimming cost V 5 bases and J 2 bases, with 7 bases left between them. The CDR3 spans 12 residues. CDR1 SGHVS and CDR2 FQNEAQ come from the germline V gene. This clonotype was observed many times. Its antigen is not identified. Documented time point: persistent/refractory GD, antithyroid drugs over 5 years with positive TRAb. Construction of the TCR library relied on RNA isolated from PBMCs. EDTA tubes were used for drawing 8.5 to 9 milliliters of peripheral blood. Relying on iRepertoire HTBI primers and Arm-PCR of CDR3 regions, the team built TCR beta libraries. TCRdb ran MiXCR on the multiplex PCR reads and lists one entry per CDR3 protein. Of around 430,000 distinct CDR3 sequences in the sample, about 20% are singletons; the top ten hold roughly 14%.

The source is a female donor with Graves disease. The material was peripheral blood mononuclear cells (PBMCs), obtained when the disease was refractory, from a patient treated with antithyroid drugs. The chain is built from TRBV7-8 and TRBJ2-7; D is possibly TRBD1 or TRBD2 (5 bases each). The CDR3 region is CASSTGPYEQYF. In DNA, the CDR3 is TGTGCCAGCAGCACGGGGCCCTACGAGCAGTACTTC.